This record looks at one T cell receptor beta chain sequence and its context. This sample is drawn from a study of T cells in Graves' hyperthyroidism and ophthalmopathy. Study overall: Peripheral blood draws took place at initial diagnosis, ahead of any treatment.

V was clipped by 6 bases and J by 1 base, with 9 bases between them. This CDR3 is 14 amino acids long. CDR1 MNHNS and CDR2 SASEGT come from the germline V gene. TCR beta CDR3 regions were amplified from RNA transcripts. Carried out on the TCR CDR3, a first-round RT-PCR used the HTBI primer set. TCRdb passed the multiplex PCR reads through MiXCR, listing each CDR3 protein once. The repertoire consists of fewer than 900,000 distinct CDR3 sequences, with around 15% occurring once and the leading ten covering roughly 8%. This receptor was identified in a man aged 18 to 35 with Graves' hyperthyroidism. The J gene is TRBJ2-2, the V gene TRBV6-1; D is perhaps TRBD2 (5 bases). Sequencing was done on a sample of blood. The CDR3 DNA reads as TGTGCCAGCAGGGACTGGGGGAACACCGGGGAGCTGTTTTTT. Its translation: CASRDWGNTGELFF.